This T cell receptor beta chain was observed in a study of long-term antiretroviral therapy in people with HIV. Whole-study findings and limits: Repertoire dominance by clones expanded before ART was seen at all time points.

This CDR3 spans 14 amino acids. Germline trimming cut 5 bases from V and 9 bases from J; bases unmatched to any gene: 4. Germline V lookup: CDR1 SGHAT, CDR2 FQNNGV. Sequencing relied on immunoSEQ assay v3.0, run at survey level. Here immunoSEQ multiplex PCR was the method, and the copy in TCRdb shows in-frame clones only, minus some. The profile covers tens of thousands of clones, with over 75% appearing a single time and almost 4.5% taken by the ten largest. Without exception, participants with HIV were treated in the United States. Concerning this clone itself: Its antigen remains unidentified.

This chain uses TRBV11-2 with TRBJ2-1; 13 nucleotides align to TRBD2. This clonotype was obtained from a man aged 18 to 29 with HIV. The sample here was unsorted PBMCs, taken about 3.4 years after starting antiretroviral therapy. As DNA, the CDR3 is TGTGCCAGCAGCGGACTAGCGGGGGTGGGTGAGCAGTTCTTC. It yields the protein CASSGLAGVGEQFF.